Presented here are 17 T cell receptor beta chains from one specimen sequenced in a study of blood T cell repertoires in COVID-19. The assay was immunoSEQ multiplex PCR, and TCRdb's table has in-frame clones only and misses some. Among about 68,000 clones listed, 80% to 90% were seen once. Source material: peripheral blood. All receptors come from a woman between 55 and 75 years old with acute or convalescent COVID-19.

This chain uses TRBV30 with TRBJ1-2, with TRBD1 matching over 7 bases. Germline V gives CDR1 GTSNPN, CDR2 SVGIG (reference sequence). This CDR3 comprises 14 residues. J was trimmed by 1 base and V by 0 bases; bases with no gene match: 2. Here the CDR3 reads CAWSVGGYNYGYTF. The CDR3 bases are TGTGCCTGGAGTGTAGGGGGCTATAACTATGGCTACACCTTC.

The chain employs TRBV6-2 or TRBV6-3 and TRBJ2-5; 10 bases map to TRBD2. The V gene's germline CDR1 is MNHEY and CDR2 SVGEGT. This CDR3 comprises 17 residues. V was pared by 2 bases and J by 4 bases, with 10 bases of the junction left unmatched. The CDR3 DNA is TGTGCCAGCAGTTACGACTCGCGAGCGGGAGGGGTAGAGACCCAGTACTTC. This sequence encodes CASSYDSRAGGVETQYF.

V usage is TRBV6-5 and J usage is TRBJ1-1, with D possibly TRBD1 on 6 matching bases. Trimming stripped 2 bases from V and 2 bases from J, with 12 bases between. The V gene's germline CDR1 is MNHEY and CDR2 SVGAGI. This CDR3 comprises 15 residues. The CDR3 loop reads CASSYLGAINTEAFF. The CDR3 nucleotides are TGTGCCAGCAGTTACCTGGGGGCAATTAACACTGAAGCTTTCTTT.

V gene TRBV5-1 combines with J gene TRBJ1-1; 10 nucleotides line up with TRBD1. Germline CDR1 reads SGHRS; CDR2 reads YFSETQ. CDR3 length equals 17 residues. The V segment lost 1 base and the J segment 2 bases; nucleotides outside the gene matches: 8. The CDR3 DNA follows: TGCGCCAGCAGCTTGTTTGGGACAGGGGCCGTTAACACTGAAGCTTTCTTT. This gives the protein CASSLFGTGAVNTEAFF. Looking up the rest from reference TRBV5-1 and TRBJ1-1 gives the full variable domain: KAGVTQTPRYLIKTRGQQVTLSCSPISGHRSVSWYQQTPGQGLQFLFEYFSETQRNKGNFPGRFSGRQFSNSRSEMNVSTLELGDSALYLCASSLFGTGAVNTEAFFGQGTRLTVV.

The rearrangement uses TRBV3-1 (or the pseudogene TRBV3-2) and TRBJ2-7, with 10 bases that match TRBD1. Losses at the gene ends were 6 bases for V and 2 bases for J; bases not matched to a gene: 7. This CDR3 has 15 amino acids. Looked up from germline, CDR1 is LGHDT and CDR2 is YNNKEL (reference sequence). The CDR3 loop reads CASRYGTGEAYEQYF. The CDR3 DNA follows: TGTGCCAGCAGATACGGGACAGGGGAAGCCTACGAGCAGTACTTC.

Written as DNA, the CDR3 is TGTGCCAGCAGCCAGACAGGGGCGGGCATTCAGTACTTC. Its translation: CASSQTGAGIQYF. The rearrangement uses TRBV14 and TRBJ2-4; 8 positions agree with TRBD1. The J segment lost 9 bases and the V segment lost 3 bases, leaving 4 bases of the junction unmatched. This CDR3 contains 13 residues. CDR1 SGHDN and CDR2 FVKESK come from the germline V gene.

The CDR3 DNA follows: TGTGCCAGCAGTCGAGGAGGGGGAGGGGAGACCCAGTACTTC. It yields the protein CASSRGGGGETQYF. The chain uses TRBV7-2 and TRBJ2-5, with a tentative D call TRBD2 (7 bases). Trimming removed 6 bases at V and 5 bases at J, with 16 bases between. The germline V gene encodes CDR1 SGHTA and CDR2 FQGNSA. CDR3 length: 14 amino acids.

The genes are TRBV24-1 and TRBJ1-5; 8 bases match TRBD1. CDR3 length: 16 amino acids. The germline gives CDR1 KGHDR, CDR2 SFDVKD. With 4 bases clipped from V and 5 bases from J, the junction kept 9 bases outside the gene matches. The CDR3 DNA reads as TGTGCCACCAGTGAATCCGACAGGGGTTCGCATCAGCCCCAGCATTTT. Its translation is CATSESDRGSHQPQHF.

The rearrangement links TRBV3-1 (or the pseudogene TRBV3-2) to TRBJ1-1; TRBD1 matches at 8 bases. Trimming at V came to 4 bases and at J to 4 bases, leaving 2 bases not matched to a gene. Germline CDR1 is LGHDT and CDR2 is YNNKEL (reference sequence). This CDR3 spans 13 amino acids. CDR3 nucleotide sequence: TGTGCCAGCAGCCCAGGGGGCCGCACTGAAGCTTTCTTT. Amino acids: CASSPGGRTEAFF.

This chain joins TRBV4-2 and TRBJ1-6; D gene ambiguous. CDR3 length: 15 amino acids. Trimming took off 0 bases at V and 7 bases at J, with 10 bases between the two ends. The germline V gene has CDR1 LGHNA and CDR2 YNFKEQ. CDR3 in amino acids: CASSQDWQRNSPLHF. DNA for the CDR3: TGTGCCAGCAGCCAAGACTGGCAGCGGAATTCACCCCTCCACTTT.

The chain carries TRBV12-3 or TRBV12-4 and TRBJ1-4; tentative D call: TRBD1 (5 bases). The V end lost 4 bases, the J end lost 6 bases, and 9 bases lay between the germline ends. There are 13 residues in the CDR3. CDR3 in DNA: TGTGCCAGCAGTTCCCTAGGGGATGAAAAACTGTTTTTT. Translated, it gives CASSSLGDEKLFF.

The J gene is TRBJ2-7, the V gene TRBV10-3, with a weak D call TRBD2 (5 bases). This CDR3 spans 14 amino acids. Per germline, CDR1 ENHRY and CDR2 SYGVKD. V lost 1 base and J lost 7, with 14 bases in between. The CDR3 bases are TGTGCCATCAGTGAGTTACTAGTTTCGGGGGAGCAGTACTTC. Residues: CAISELLVSGEQYF.

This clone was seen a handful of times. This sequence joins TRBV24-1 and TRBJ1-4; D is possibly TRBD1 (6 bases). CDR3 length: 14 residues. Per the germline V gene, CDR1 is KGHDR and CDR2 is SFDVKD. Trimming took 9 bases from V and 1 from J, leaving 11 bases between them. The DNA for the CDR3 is TGTGCCACCTCGAGGGGGGGAACTAATGAAAAACTGTTTTTT. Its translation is CATSRGGTNEKLFF.

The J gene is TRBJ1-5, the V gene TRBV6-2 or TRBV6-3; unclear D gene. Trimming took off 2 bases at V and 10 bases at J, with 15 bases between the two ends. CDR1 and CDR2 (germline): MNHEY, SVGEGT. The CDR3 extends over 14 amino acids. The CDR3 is CASSYVRDFSPQHF. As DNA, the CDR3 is TGTGCCAGCAGTTACGTTCGGGATTTCTCCCCCCAGCATTTT.

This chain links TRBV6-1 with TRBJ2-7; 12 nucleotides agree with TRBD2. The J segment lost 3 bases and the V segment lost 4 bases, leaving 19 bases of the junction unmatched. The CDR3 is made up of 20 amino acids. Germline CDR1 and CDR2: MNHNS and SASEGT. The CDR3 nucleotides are TGTGCCAGCAGTGCAAGGACCCTAATAAGAGGACTAGCGGGATTCTACGAGCAGTACTTC. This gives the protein CASSARTLIRGLAGFYEQYF.

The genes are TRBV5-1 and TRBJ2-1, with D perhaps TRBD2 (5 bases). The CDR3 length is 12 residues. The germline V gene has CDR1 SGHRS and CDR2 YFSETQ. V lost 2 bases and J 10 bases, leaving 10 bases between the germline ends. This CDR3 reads CASSLGLDEQFF. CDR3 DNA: TGCGCCAGCAGCTTAGGACTGGACGAGCAGTTCTTC.

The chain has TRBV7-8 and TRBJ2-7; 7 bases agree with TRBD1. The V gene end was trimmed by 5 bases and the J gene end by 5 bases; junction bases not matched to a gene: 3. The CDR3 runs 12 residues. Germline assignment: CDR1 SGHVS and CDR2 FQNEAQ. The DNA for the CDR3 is TGTGCCAGCAGCCTCGACAGGGACGAGCAGTACTTC. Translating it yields CASSLDRDEQYF. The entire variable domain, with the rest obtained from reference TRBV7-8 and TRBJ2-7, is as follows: GAGVSQSPRYKVAKRGQDVALRCDPISGHVSLFWYQQALGQGPEFLTYFQNEAQLDKSGLPSDRFFAERPEGSVSTLKIQRTQQEDSAVYLCASSLDRDEQYFGPGTRLTVT.